Listed here is a single T cell receptor (beta chain). Its specificity is unknown. Sequenced by immunoSEQ multiplex PCR; TCRdb stores in-frame clones only, minus some. The repertoire holds roughly 330,000 clones, roughly nine tenths seen once, with about 1% in the top ten. The data originate from a study of cytomegalovirus exposure and HLA in healthy donors. Study information: Later analysis reported that the approximately 130 validation repertoires shared the platform of the approximately 690 first-cohort repertoires. Overall study findings and caveats: With high specificity and sensitivity, the classifier reportedly diagnosed cytomegalovirus status. A list of 164 TCR beta chains associated with cytomegalovirus was given. Later, an analysis found that TCR clusters from the first cohort tended to co-occur in the roughly 110 validation repertoires.

The V gene end was trimmed by 6 bases and the J gene end by 5 bases; junction bases not matched to a gene: 9. The CDR3 has 15 residues. Germline V gene lookup returns CDR1 SNHLY and CDR2 FYNNEI. This receptor was taken from a woman aged 25 to 39 in good health and CMV-seropositive. Sequenced sample: PBMCs. V usage is TRBV2 and J usage is TRBJ2-7, with 11 bases that match TRBD2. Here the CDR3 reads CASRGLTSGRHEQYF. The CDR3 coding sequence is TGTGCCAGCAGGGGGTTAACTAGCGGGAGACACGAGCAGTACTTC.